This paragraph covers one T cell receptor (beta chain) sequence. Antigen unknown. These data are taken from a study of graft-versus-host responses after intestinal transplantation. The wider study: Every recipient underwent anti-thymocyte globulin induction, then tacrolimus and steroids for roughly three years.

Sequenced by immunoSEQ multiplex PCR; TCRdb stores in-frame clones only, minus some. Of about 110,000 clones listed, about 91% were seen once; the top ten hold less than 0.85%. Notes on the study in general: Subjects displaying graft-donor T cell macrochimerism possessed elevated graft-versus-host to host-versus-graft clonal ratios inside allografts. Declines in HvG clones occurring early post-transplant were associated with peak circulating GvH clone levels.

The J segment lost 10 bases and the V segment lost 2 bases, leaving 9 bases of the junction unmatched. CDR1 and CDR2 from the germline V gene are SQVTM and ANQGSEA. The CDR3 spans 15 residues. This TCR was sampled from a human donor who was the organ donor for an intestinal transplant. The V gene is TRBV29-1, the J gene TRBJ2-1; 12 nucleotides agree with TRBD2. Here the sequenced sample was unstimulated CD4+ T cells sorted from spleen or lymph node cells, taken before transplant. CDR3: CSVEWTSGARGEQFF. In DNA form, the CDR3 reads TGCAGCGTTGAATGGACTAGCGGGGCCCGGGGAGAGCAGTTCTTC.